These 30 T cell receptor beta chains were sequenced from one sample in a study of blood T cell repertoires in COVID-19. TCRdb's copy holds only in-frame clones and misses some; the assay was immunoSEQ multiplex PCR. The table has 300,000 to 450,000 clones, 85% seen once. Sequencing was done on a sample of peripheral blood. Receptors originate from a woman aged 18-29 years with acute or convalescent COVID-19.

A single count supports this clone. The rearrangement uses TRBV7-3 and TRBJ2-1, with 7 bases lining up with TRBD2. Trimming took 5 bases from V and 4 from J; bases not matched to a gene: 11. In germline, CDR1 is SGHTA, CDR2 FQGTGA. The CDR3 is 16 residues long. The CDR3 nucleotides are TGTGCCAGCAGCCCGGAAGGCGGGAGTAGGTACAATGAGCAGTTCTTC. Encoded protein: CASSPEGGSRYNEQFF.

This clone has more than one count but fewer than ten. The chain employs TRBV6-5 and TRBJ1-1, with 11 bases aligning to TRBD1. This CDR3 comprises 14 residues. Germline lookup yields CDR1 MNHEY and CDR2 SVGAGI. The ends lost 6 bases at V and 9 bases at J; junction bases unmatched: 9. The CDR3 DNA reads TGTGCCAGCAGCCCCGGGACAGGGGGGAGAAAAGCTTTCTTT. Translated: CASSPGTGGRKAFF.

This chain connects TRBV27 to TRBJ1-3, with 10 bases that match TRBD1. The V segment lost 8 bases and the J segment 9 bases; nucleotides outside the gene matches: 7. The germline gives CDR1 MNHEY, CDR2 SMNVEV (reference sequence). This CDR3 contains 13 residues. The CDR3 region has the DNA TGTGCCAGCGGGACAGGGGACCGATTCACCATATATTTT. It yields the protein CASGTGDRFTIYF.

J is TRBJ2-7 and V is TRBV9; the match to TRBD1 covers 9 bases. Looked up from germline, CDR1 is SGDLS and CDR2 is YYNGEE. The CDR3 spans 14 residues. V gave up 6 bases and J gave up 0 bases; unmatched junction bases: 4. CDR3 sequence (DNA): TGTGCCAGCACCCGGGACAGGGACTCCTACGAGCAGTACTTC. Protein: CASTRDRDSYEQYF.

This clone was seen a few times. V usage is TRBV3-1 (or the pseudogene TRBV3-2) and J usage is TRBJ1-1, with unresolved D. This CDR3 is 14 amino acids long. Trimming left V 3 bases short and J 4 bases short, with 12 bases between. Germline loops: CDR1 LGHDT, CDR2 YNNKEL (reference sequence). For the CDR3, the DNA is TGTGCCAGCAGCCATGTCAGACTAGGCACTGAAGCTTTCTTT. Translated: CASSHVRLGTEAFF.

The chain couples TRBV5-4 to TRBJ2-1; 10 nucleotides line up with TRBD1. Germline assignment: CDR1 SGHNT and CDR2 YYREEE (reference sequence). After removal of 5 bases from V and 3 bases from J, the junction contained 2 bases not matched to a gene. This CDR3 comprises 14 residues. The DNA for the CDR3 is TGTGCCAGCAGAAGGGACAGGGGCTACAATGAGCAGTTCTTC. Translated: CASRRDRGYNEQFF.

V and J are TRBV9 and TRBJ1-2, with D possibly being TRBD1 (5 bases). The CDR3 is 15 amino acids. With 0 bases removed from V and 7 bases from J, the gap between germline ends came to 16 bases. Germline V gene data show CDR1 as SGDLS and CDR2 as YYNGEE. The CDR3 DNA is TGTGCCAGCAGCGTAGATGAGTGGGGGGGAGCTGGCTACACCTTC. Encoded protein: CASSVDEWGGAGYTF.

The chain is built from TRBV5-1 and TRBJ2-3; 10 bases align to TRBD1. CDR1 and CDR2 (germline): SGHRS, YFSETQ. The CDR3 loop spans 15 amino acids. V trimming: 3 bases; J trimming: 1 base; junction bases outside the gene matches: 2. The CDR3 sequence: CASSSGTGGTDTQYF. Here the CDR3 DNA reads TGCGCCAGCAGCTCAGGGACAGGGGGCACAGATACGCAGTATTTT.

This rearrangement joins TRBV4-1 to TRBJ2-7; 7 bases match TRBD1. The length of the CDR3 is 18 residues. Germline lookup yields CDR1 MGHRA and CDR2 YSYEKL. Trimming at V came to 2 bases and at J to 0 bases, leaving 13 bases not matched to a gene. CDR3 in amino acids: CASSQFSTGTASSYEQYF. The CDR3 nucleotides read TGCGCCAGCAGCCAATTCTCGACGGGGACAGCGAGCTCCTACGAGCAGTACTTC.

This chain joins TRBV19 and TRBJ2-5, with D tentatively TRBD2 (6 bases). Trimming left V 1 base short and J 2 bases short, with 17 bases between. Germline assignment: CDR1 LNHDA and CDR2 SQIVND (reference sequence). CDR3 length: 17 amino acids. The CDR3 here is CASSIVGRMEGQETQYF. CDR3 sequence (DNA): TGTGCCAGTAGTATAGTGGGAAGGATGGAGGGTCAAGAGACCCAGTACTTC.

The gene calls are TRBV24-1 and TRBJ2-1, with TRBD1 matching over 9 bases. V was pared by 6 bases and J by 0 bases, with 2 bases of the junction left unmatched. CDR1 and CDR2 (germline): KGHDR, SFDVKD. The CDR3 length is 15 residues. Written as DNA, the CDR3 is TGTGCCACCAGTAGGGGACAGGGCTCCTACAATGAGCAGTTCTTC. This codes for CATSRGQGSYNEQFF.

Details on this clone: One junction end disagrees with the germline gene, perhaps due to a read error. This sequence joins TRBV13 and TRBJ1-4; D is unresolved. CDR1 is PRHDT and CDR2 is FYEKMQ in the germline V gene (reference sequence). The CDR3 runs to 13 residues. CDR3 bases: TGTGCCAGCAGCGCACGTCCACGGGAAAAAGTGATTTTT. It yields the protein CASSARPREKVIF. The full variable domain, completed using reference TRBV13 and TRBJ1-4, is AAGVIQSPRHLIKEKRETATLKCYPIPRHDTVYWYQQGPGQDPQFLISFYEKMQSDKGSIPDRFSAQQFSDYHSELNMSSLELGDSALYFCASSARPREKVIFGSGTQLSVL.

CDR3 coding DNA: TGTGCCAGCTCACCCGCCGCAGGGGCTGGAGCTGAAGCTTTCTTT. This sequence encodes CASSPAAGAGAEAFF. The rearrangement joins TRBV18 to TRBJ1-1; perhaps TRBD1 as D (6 bases). The CDR3 spans 15 residues. V was clipped by 3 bases and J by 6 bases, with 17 bases between them. Germline CDR1 KGHSH, CDR2 LQKENI.

The chain employs TRBV14 and TRBJ1-1, with unresolved D. The CDR3 runs 12 residues. Trimming pared 4 bases from V and 5 bases from J, leaving 8 bases between. Germline V CDR1 and CDR2: SGHDN, FVKESK. The CDR3 reads CASSLGDTEAFF. The CDR3, as DNA: TGTGCCAGCAGCCTCGGAGATACTGAAGCTTTCTTT.

This chain joins TRBV27 and TRBJ2-7, with D perhaps TRBD2 (5 bases). The CDR3 runs to 13 residues. V dropped 4 bases and J dropped 4 bases, with 11 bases sitting between them. Germline assignment: CDR1 MNHEY and CDR2 SMNVEV (reference sequence). The CDR3 DNA reads as TGTGCCAGCAGTTATGGCCCGGGATACGAGCAGTACTTC. Translated, it gives CASSYGPGYEQYF.

V usage is TRBV7-9 and J usage is TRBJ1-2; tentatively, D is TRBD1 (5 bases). CDR1 is SEHNR, CDR2 FQNEAQ, per germline (reference sequence). Trimming pared 4 bases from V and 6 bases from J, leaving 12 bases between. This CDR3 has 13 residues. CDR3 bases: TGTGCCAGCAGCTGGGGCGAGCGTCATGGCTACACCTTC. It specifies CASSWGERHGYTF.

The gene calls are TRBV5-4 and TRBJ1-1; 10 nucleotides align to TRBD1. CDR3 length: 14 amino acids. Trimming cost V 3 bases and J 5 bases; bases outside gene matches: 4. From germline, CDR1 is SGHNT and CDR2 YYREEE (reference sequence). CDR3 in DNA: TGTGCCAGCAGCTGGGGACAGGGGACGACTGAAGCTTTCTTT. Its translation is CASSWGQGTTEAFF. The full variable domain, in which reference TRBV5-4 and TRBJ1-1 provide the parts outside the CDR3, is ETGVTQSPTHLIKTRGQQVTLRCSSQSGHNTVSWYQQALGQGPQFIFQYYREEENGRGNFPPRFSGLQFPNYSSELNVNALELDDSALYLCASSWGQGTTEAFFGQGTRLTVV.

The chain joins TRBV5-1 to TRBJ2-5; weak D call: TRBD2 (6 bases). From germline, CDR1 is SGHRS and CDR2 YFSETQ. The CDR3 runs 15 residues. The V and J ends lost 0 bases and 3 bases respectively, with 12 bases between them. CDR3 in amino acids: CASSLAGTSKETQYF. The CDR3 coding sequence is TGCGCCAGCAGCTTGGCCGGGACTTCTAAAGAGACCCAGTACTTC.

Comment on this clone: This same CDR3 is encoded by further DNA sequences in the sample. This sequence joins TRBV11-2 and TRBJ2-1; 14 bases are shared with TRBD2. Germline loops: CDR1 SGHAT, CDR2 FQNNGV. The CDR3 extends over 16 amino acids. The V segment lost 3 bases and the J segment 3 bases; nucleotides outside the gene matches: 1. CDR3: CASSFGTSGGYNEQFF. The CDR3 DNA sequence: TGTGCCAGCAGCTTCGGGACTAGCGGGGGCTACAATGAGCAGTTCTTC.

The CDR3 reads CASSLLPGLEGYTF. As DNA, the CDR3 is TGTGCCAGCAGTTTACTCCCGGGTTTAGAAGGCTACACCTTC. The gene calls are TRBV27 and TRBJ1-2; D gene unclear. Between the trimmed V and J ends, which lost 2 bases and 8 bases, there was a span of 15 bases. The CDR3 length is 14 residues. CDR1 and CDR2 from the germline V gene are MNHEY and SMNVEV (reference sequence).

This clone appeared once. The chain carries TRBV24-1 and TRBJ1-2, with D maybe TRBD1 (5 bases). The length of the CDR3 is 13 residues. CDR1 KGHDR and CDR2 SFDVKD come from the germline V gene. V lost 4 bases, J lost 6 bases, and 11 bases lay in between. The CDR3 here is CATSEGTGDGYTF. Written as DNA, the CDR3 is TGTGCCACCAGTGAAGGCACGGGGGATGGCTACACCTTC.

The gene calls are TRBV29-1 and TRBJ1-3, with D unresolved. The germline V gene encodes CDR1 SQVTM and CDR2 ANQGSEA. Trimming removed 2 bases from V and 0 bases from J, with 8 bases in between. This CDR3 has 14 residues. The CDR3 loop reads CSVETGSSGNTIYF. CDR3 nucleotides: TGCAGCGTTGAAACGGGAAGCTCTGGAAACACCATATATTTT.

The chain couples TRBV19 to TRBJ1-1, with 8 bases that match TRBD1. Germline V gene sequence: CDR1 LNHDA, CDR2 SQIVND (reference sequence). The junction had 5 bases not matched to a gene; V was cut back by 6 bases and J by 2 bases. The length of the CDR3 is 14 residues. In DNA, the CDR3 is TGTGCCAGTAGGACGGGACAGGTAAACACTGAAGCTTTCTTT. Encoded protein: CASRTGQVNTEAFF. Full variable domain (rest looked up from reference TRBV19 and TRBJ1-1): DGGITQSPKYLFRKEGQNVTLSCEQNLNHDAMYWYRQDPGQGLRLIYYSQIVNDFQKGDIAEGYSVSREKKESFPLTVTSAQKNPTAFYLCASRTGQVNTEAFFGQGTRLTVV.

The rearrangement links TRBV10-3 to TRBJ2-5; 9 bases align to TRBD1. CDR1 ENHRY and CDR2 SYGVKD come from the germline V gene. The trim removed 2 bases at V and 3 bases at J, leaving 4 bases unmatched. The CDR3 length is 15 residues. CDR3 in amino acids: CAISEPTGGEETQYF. In DNA form, the CDR3 reads TGTGCCATCAGTGAGCCCACAGGGGGCGAAGAGACCCAGTACTTC.

This chain connects TRBV6-4 to TRBJ2-1, with TRBD2 as a possible D gene (7 bases). Trimming stripped 1 base from V and 6 bases from J, with 13 bases between. There are 15 residues in the CDR3. CDR1 and CDR2 from the germline V gene are MRHNA and SNTAGT. This CDR3 reads CASSDFGGLSNEQFF. The CDR3 bases are TGTGCCAGCAGTGACTTCGGGGGGCTTAGCAATGAGCAGTTCTTC.

In this sample, this clone turned up a few times. This chain uses TRBV19 with TRBJ1-1; the D gene is possibly TRBD1 (6 bases). Germline V gene lookup returns CDR1 LNHDA and CDR2 SQIVND (reference sequence). CDR3 length: 15 amino acids. V dropped 7 bases and J dropped 0 bases, with 15 bases sitting between them. As DNA, the CDR3 is TGTGCCAGTAACCGAGGGGGGGGCTTGAACACTGAAGCTTTCTTT. It codes for CASNRGGGLNTEAFF.

The chain recombines TRBV9 with TRBJ1-1; a possible D gene is TRBD1 (6 bases). The CDR3 extends over 15 amino acids. Germline-derived CDR1 and CDR2 are SGDLS and YYNGEE. V shed 0 bases and J shed 4 bases, with 13 bases lying between them. In nucleotides, the CDR3 is TGTGCCAGCAGCGTAGCTCCAATAGGGGGCACTGAAGCTTTCTTT. Its translation is CASSVAPIGGTEAFF.

V gene TRBV30 combines with J gene TRBJ1-6; D ambiguous. This CDR3 is built from 14 residues. Germline V gives CDR1 GTSNPN, CDR2 SVGIG (reference sequence). CDR3 sequence: CASTTRLDNSPLHF. The CDR3 DNA sequence: TGTGCATCGACAACCCGGTTGGATAATTCACCCCTCCACTTT. The variable domain in full, completed from reference TRBV30 and TRBJ1-6, reads SQTIHQWPATLVQPVGSPLSLECTVEGTSNPNLYWYRQAAGRGLQLLFYSVGIGQISSEVPQNLSASRPQDRQFILSSKKLLLSDSGFYLCASTTRLDNSPLHFGNGTRLTVT.

The CDR3 loop is CASSSQASGNTIYF. The CDR3 DNA follows: TGTGCCAGCAGTTCTCAGGCTTCTGGAAACACCATATATTTT. The chain couples TRBV6-6 to TRBJ1-3; D not resolved. Trimming cost V 4 bases and J 1 base, with 8 bases left between them. There are 14 residues in the CDR3. The germline CDR1 and CDR2 sequences are MNHNY and SVGAGI (reference sequence).

The chain has TRBV10-2 and TRBJ2-7, with 10 bases aligning to TRBD1. From germline, CDR1 is WSHSY and CDR2 SAAADI. J was trimmed by 1 base and V by 0 bases; bases with no gene match: 0. The CDR3 extends over 15 amino acids. CDR3 region: CASSESGQGSYEQYF. CDR3 nucleotides: TGCGCCAGCAGTGAGTCGGGACAGGGGTCCTACGAGCAGTACTTC.